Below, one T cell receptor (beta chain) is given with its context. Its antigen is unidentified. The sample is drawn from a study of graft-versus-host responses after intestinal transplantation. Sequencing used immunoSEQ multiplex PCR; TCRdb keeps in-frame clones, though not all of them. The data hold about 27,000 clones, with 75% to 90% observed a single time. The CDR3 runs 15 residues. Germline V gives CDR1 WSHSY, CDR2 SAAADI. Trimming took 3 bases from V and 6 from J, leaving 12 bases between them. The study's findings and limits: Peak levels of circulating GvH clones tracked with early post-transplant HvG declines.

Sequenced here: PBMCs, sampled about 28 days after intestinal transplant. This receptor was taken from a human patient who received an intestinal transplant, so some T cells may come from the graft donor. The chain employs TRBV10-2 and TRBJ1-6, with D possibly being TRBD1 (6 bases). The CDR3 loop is CASSEIKTGNSPLHF. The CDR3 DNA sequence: TGCGCCAGCAGTGAAATCAAGACAGGTAATTCACCCCTCCACTTT.